The 10 T cell receptor beta chains given below trace back to one sample, sequenced in a study of T cell repertoires in cytomegalovirus infection. Each CDR3 protein gets one entry after TCRdb re-called the reads with MiXCR. The profile shows around 530,000 distinct CDR3 sequences, 15% to 20% of them singletons. The material sequenced was CD8+ T cells from PBMCs. The receptors come from a human donor in good health (CMV status not recorded). Some clones in this sample may be carry-over from other donors' samples.

The chain couples TRBV9 to TRBJ2-1, with TRBD2 matching over 10 bases. The CDR3 sequence is 15 residues long. Trimming cost V 4 bases and J 8 bases; bases outside gene matches: 9. Germline CDR1 reads SGDLS; CDR2 reads YYNGEE. This CDR3 reads CASSTEREGPHEQFF. In DNA form, the CDR3 reads TGTGCCAGCAGCACCGAGCGGGAGGGCCCCCATGAGCAGTTCTTC. Based on the CDR3 plus reference TRBV9 and TRBJ2-1, the full variable domain is DSGVTQTPKHLITATGQRVTLRCSPRSGDLSVYWYQQSLDQGLQFLIQYYNGEERAKGNILERFSAQQFPDLHSELNLSSLELGDSALYFCASSTEREGPHEQFFGPGTRLTVL.

This clonotype was detected ten times or more. This rearrangement joins TRBV7-6 to TRBJ2-1, with D perhaps given as TRBD1 or TRBD2 (5 bases each). V lost 1 base and J 5 bases, leaving 15 bases between the germline ends. The CDR3 is 16 residues long. The germline V gene encodes CDR1 SGHVS and CDR2 FNYEAQ. The CDR3 DNA is TGTGCCAGCAGCTTAGGGGGGTCAGGGATCGACAATGAGCAGTTCTTC. Translation gives CASSLGGSGIDNEQFF.

This clonotype was detected many times. The chain's CDR3 is CASSFEGEAFF. CDR3 DNA sequence: TGTGCCAGCAGCTTCGAGGGAGAAGCTTTCTTT. V usage is TRBV7-9 and J usage is TRBJ1-1; D uncertain. V was pared by 3 bases and J by 8 bases, with 7 bases between. The CDR3 runs 11 residues. Germline CDR1 reads SEHNR; CDR2 reads FQNEAQ (reference sequence).

V gene TRBV12-3 or TRBV12-4 combines with J gene TRBJ2-7; a possible D gene is TRBD1 (6 bases). The CDR3 has 16 amino acids. V shed 6 bases and J shed 4 bases, with 22 bases lying between them. CDR3 residues: CASSGTPYGPPYEQYF. Written as DNA, the CDR3 is TGTGCCAGCAGCGGGACACCCTACGGTCCCCCTTACGAGCAGTACTTC.

This clonotype was seen a single time. This chain joins TRBV3-1 and TRBJ1-2; D unresolved. The V end lost 0 bases, the J end lost 8 bases, and 19 bases lay between the germline ends. CDR1 LGHDT and CDR2 YNNKEL come from the germline V gene (reference sequence). The CDR3 loop spans 16 amino acids. For the CDR3, the DNA is TGTGCCAGCAGCCAAGACGGCGCCTGGGGAGGTGGAGGCTACACCTTC. Encoded protein: CASSQDGAWGGGGYTF.

This clonotype was detected only a few times. CDR3 protein: CASSFPERGKGTNEKLFF. The CDR3, as DNA: TGTGCCAGCAGTTTCCCCGAGAGGGGCAAGGGGACTAATGAAAAACTGTTTTTT. The genes are TRBV27 and TRBJ1-4; weak D call: TRBD1 (5 bases). CDR1 MNHEY and CDR2 SMNVEV come from the germline V gene (reference sequence). Between the trimmed V and J ends, which lost 3 bases and 2 bases, there was a span of 19 bases. The CDR3 is 18 residues long.

In this sample, this clonotype turned up many times. This chain uses TRBV7-6 with TRBJ1-2, with D unclear. Trimming pared 1 base from V and 1 base from J, leaving 13 bases between. This CDR3 region has 16 residues. Germline values: CDR1 SGHVS, CDR2 FNYEAQ. For the CDR3, the DNA is TGTGCCAGCAGCTTAGATGGGAGCCCAATTAACTATGGCTACACCTTC. As protein: CASSLDGSPINYGYTF.

This chain uses TRBV6-1 with TRBJ2-5; possible D gene TRBD2, 7 bases. Trimming removed 7 bases at V and 3 bases at J, with 21 bases between. Germline V gene data show CDR1 as MNHNS and CDR2 as SASEGT. CDR3 length equals 16 residues. CDR3 loop: CASTGLVGRGKETQYF. CDR3 in DNA: TGTGCCAGCACCGGACTAGTGGGGAGGGGGAAAGAGACCCAGTACTTC.

The chain carries TRBV5-1 and TRBJ2-7, with 9 bases lining up with TRBD1. V shed 0 bases, J shed 5 bases, and the junction held 3 bases outside the gene matches. CDR3 length: 14 amino acids. Germline loops: CDR1 SGHRS, CDR2 YFSETQ. In DNA form, the CDR3 reads TGCGCCAGCAGCTTGGACAGGGGGCGCGACGAGCAGTACTTC. Protein product: CASSLDRGRDEQYF.

This clonotype was seen ten or more times. The chain combines TRBV7-9 with TRBJ2-1; 10 nucleotides match TRBD2. V gave up 6 bases and J gave up 4 bases; unmatched junction bases: 3. Germline V gene lookup returns CDR1 SEHNR and CDR2 FQNEAQ (reference sequence). The CDR3 spans 14 residues. CDR3 region: CASRQAGGYNEQFF. CDR3 coding DNA: TGTGCCAGCAGACAAGCGGGGGGGTACAATGAGCAGTTCTTC.